Below, 5 T cell receptor beta chains from the same sample are listed, as sequenced in a study of blood T cells in healthy people across ages. Through a sample-barcoded 5' primer and a J-beta primer mix, a second PCR was run for roughly 7 to 12 cycles. TCRdb used MiXCR to reprocess the 5' RACE reads, holding one entry per CDR3 protein. Among about 720,000 distinct CDR3 sequences listed, around a fifth were seen once. The sequenced sample was blood. The origin of the receptors is a man in his sixties or seventies in good health.

In its sample, this clonotype was seen a few times. This chain links TRBV3-1 with TRBJ1-4; D is possibly TRBD1 (5 bases). This CDR3 comprises 14 residues. Germline CDR1 and CDR2: LGHDT and YNNKEL (reference sequence). V was shortened by 0 bases and J by 7 bases, with 9 bases between the two germline ends. CDR3 region: CASSQDWGGEKLFF. As DNA, the CDR3 is TGTGCCAGCAGCCAAGATTGGGGGGGTGAAAAACTGTTTTTT.

The chain combines TRBV12-3 or TRBV12-4 with TRBJ1-1; D unresolved. Trimming took off 0 bases at V and 5 bases at J, with 22 bases between the two ends. The CDR3 is 18 amino acids. DNA for the CDR3: TGTGCCAGCAGTTTAGCTTGGGGATCCGGGGTAAGCGGAACTGAAGCTTTCTTT. The encoded protein is CASSLAWGSGVSGTEAFF.

The chain carries TRBV20-1 and TRBJ1-1; no reliable D call. Looked up from germline, CDR1 is DFQATT and CDR2 is SNEGSKA (reference sequence). The CDR3 covers 13 residues. Trimming cost V 6 bases and J 8 bases, with 19 bases left between them. The CDR3 coding sequence is TGCAGTGCCAGCTCGCAGGTTTCAACGGAAGCTTTCTTT. This sequence encodes CSASSQVSTEAFF.

This clonotype was picked up one time. V usage is TRBV3-1 and J usage is TRBJ1-2, with 7 bases matching TRBD1. The V gene end was trimmed by 0 bases and the J gene end by 1 base; junction bases not matched to a gene: 8. The CDR3 spans 17 residues. Per the germline V gene, CDR1 is LGHDT and CDR2 is YNNKEL (reference sequence). CDR3 DNA: TGTGCCAGCAGCCAAGATTTAGGGCCAGGGGGTAACTATGGCTACACCTTC. Protein: CASSQDLGPGGNYGYTF. The entire variable domain, with the rest obtained from reference TRBV3-1 and TRBJ1-2, is as follows: DTAVSQTPKYLVTQMGNDKSIKCEQNLGHDTMYWYKQDSKKFLKIMFSYNNKELIINETVPNRFSPKSPDKAHLNLHINSLELGDSAVYFCASSQDLGPGGNYGYTFGSGTRLTVV.

This clonotype was seen ten or more times. The DNA for the CDR3 is TGCGCCAGCAGCACCGGGACAGTTGCTGACTATGGCTACACCTTC. Translating it yields CASSTGTVADYGYTF. This sequence joins TRBV5-1 and TRBJ1-2; TRBD1 matches 7 bases. V trimming: 4 bases; J trimming: 3 bases; junction bases outside the gene matches: 9. Germline assignment: CDR1 SGHRS and CDR2 YFSETQ. The CDR3 extends over 15 amino acids.